Given below is one T cell receptor beta chain in context. The data stem from a study of blood T cell repertoires in COVID-19. As for the study in general: Both acute and convalescent COVID-19 samples were obtained from the United States, Italy and Spain. Nucleic acid was either cDNA or gDNA, and it came from T cells, B-cell-depleted T cells, or PBMCs.

V shed 6 bases and J shed 2 bases, with 18 bases lying between them. This CDR3 contains 16 residues. CDR1 is MDHEN and CDR2 is SYDVKM in the germline V gene. TCRdb keeps only in-frame clones here, not all; method: immunoSEQ multiplex PCR. The repertoire holds some 460,000 clones, with roughly 89% as singletons. The sequence came from a woman in her twenties or thirties with acute or convalescent COVID-19. The rearrangement uses TRBV28 and TRBJ2-3; D perhaps matches TRBD2 (7 bases). Sequenced: peripheral blood. CDR3 loop: CASSPGGAISTDTQYF. In DNA form, the CDR3 reads TGTGCCAGCAGCCCTGGGGGGGCGATTTCCACAGATACGCAGTATTTT. Variable domain in full (rest from reference TRBV28 and TRBJ2-3): DVKVTQSSRYLVKRTGEKVFLECVQDMDHENMFWYRQDPGLGLRLIYFSYDVKMKEKGDIPEGYSVSREKKERFSLILESASTNQTSMYLCASSPGGAISTDTQYFGPGTRLTVL.